The entry that follows covers one T cell receptor (beta chain) sequence. No antigen is known for it. The data stem from a study of T cell responses to AZD1222 COVID-19 vaccine. Study-level findings and limits: Vaccine-associated CD4 TCRs spanned spike, dominant at 160-218 and 743-854.

CDR3 length equals 14 residues. V was shortened by 1 base and J by 6 bases, with 13 bases between the two germline ends. Germline loops: CDR1 SGHTA, CDR2 FQGTGA. Measured with immunoSEQ multiplex PCR; TCRdb has only the in-frame clones, and not every one. Of 98,000 or so clones detected, about 86% appear once; the ten largest clones hold under 4%. The V gene is TRBV7-3, the J gene TRBJ2-7; D might be TRBD1 (6 bases). Sequenced material: peripheral blood, taken on day 0 of AZD1222 vaccination. This clonotype was sampled from an adult in good health. CDR3: CASSLSSGVREQYF. For the CDR3, the DNA is TGTGCCAGCAGCTTAAGTTCAGGGGTCCGCGAGCAGTACTTC.